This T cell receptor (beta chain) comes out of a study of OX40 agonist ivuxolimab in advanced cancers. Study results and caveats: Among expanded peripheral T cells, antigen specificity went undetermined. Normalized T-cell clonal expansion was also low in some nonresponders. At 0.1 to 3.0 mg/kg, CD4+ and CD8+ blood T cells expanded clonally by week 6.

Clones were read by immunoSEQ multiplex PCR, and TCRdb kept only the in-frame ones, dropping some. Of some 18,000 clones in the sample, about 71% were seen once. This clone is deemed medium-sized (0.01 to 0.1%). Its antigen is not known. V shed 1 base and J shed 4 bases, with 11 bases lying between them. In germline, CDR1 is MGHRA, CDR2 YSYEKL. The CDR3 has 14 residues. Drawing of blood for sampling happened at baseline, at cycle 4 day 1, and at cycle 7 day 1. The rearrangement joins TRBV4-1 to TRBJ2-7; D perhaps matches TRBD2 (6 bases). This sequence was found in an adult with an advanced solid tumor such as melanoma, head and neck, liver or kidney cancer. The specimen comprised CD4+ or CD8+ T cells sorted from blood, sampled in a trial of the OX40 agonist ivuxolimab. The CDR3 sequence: CASSQGGGIYEQYF. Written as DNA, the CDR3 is TGCGCCAGCAGCCAAGGAGGAGGGATTTACGAGCAGTACTTC.